This T cell receptor beta chain was profiled in a study of blood T cell repertoires in COVID-19. Across the study: Both acute and convalescent COVID-19 samples were obtained from the United States, Italy and Spain. PBMCs, B-cell-depleted T cells, or T cells provided the cDNA or gDNA that made up the material.

As processed by the authors: Estimated nucleated cell counts came from reference gene primer amplification. The protocol was immunoSEQ multiplex PCR, while the TCRdb copy is restricted to in-frame clones and leaves out a portion. The V and J calls and the clone size are those of that table, but D and trimming were determined from the DNA. In the table there are 230,000 or so clones, around 82% of which are singletons. Germline V CDR1 and CDR2: KGHDR, SFDVKD. This CDR3 has 16 residues. The ends lost 3 bases at V and 4 bases at J; junction bases unmatched: 9. This sequence was found in a man aged 40-50 years with active or convalescent COVID-19. The J gene is TRBJ1-1, the V gene TRBV24-1, with 8 positions matching TRBD1. Sequencing was performed on peripheral blood. This chain's CDR3 is CATSDTRTGRATEAFF. In nucleotides, the CDR3 is TGTGCCACCAGTGATACGCGGACAGGGCGGGCCACTGAAGCTTTCTTT.